Listed below are T cell receptor beta chains from one sample, sequenced in a study of regulatory T cells in long-lasting Graves disease. From the multiplex PCR reads, TCRdb called clonotypes with MiXCR, one entry per CDR3 protein. The sample contains about 320,000 distinct CDR3 sequences, about a sixth of which appear only once. The source was peripheral blood mononuclear cells (PBMCs), collected at new diagnosis, from a patient treated with antithyroid drugs. Receptor source: a female donor with Graves disease. CDR3s leave out the opening cysteine and the closing phenylalanine or tryptophan.

j_call,v_call,cdr3_aa
TRBJ2-3,TRBV12-3/TRBV12-4,ASNLRADTQY
TRBJ2-5,TRBV15,ATSREPGLTQETQY
TRBJ2-2,TRBV3-1,ASSRGTENTGELF
TRBJ2-1,TRBV11-2,ASSLVGQNEQF
TRBJ2-1,TRBV7-8,ASSRGTSGNEQF
TRBJ2-1,TRBV7-2,ASSSFGVGILVNEQF
TRBJ2-2,TRBV13,ASSPGGRGTGELF
TRBJ1-1,TRBV5-1,ASSLGDYHGLNTEAF
TRBJ2-5,TRBV12-3/TRBV12-4,ASSPGQGGIETQY
TRBJ1-2,TRBV11-2,ASSFSGGSGYT
TRBJ2-1,TRBV7-6,ASSLAWRKQSEQF
TRBJ2-7,TRBV28,ASSAWGTGTYEQY
TRBJ2-1,TRBV10-2,ASTPGTNYNEQF
TRBJ1-1,TRBV28,ASSLLQGPLRNTEAF
TRBJ2-4,TRBV6-1,ASRDNRGSGRNIQY
TRBJ2-1,TRBV19,ASRKQGDGEQF
TRBJ2-5,TRBV30,AWSSVTAYQETQY
TRBJ2-7,TRBV28,ASSLTGGPSYEQY
TRBJ2-2,TRBV12-3/TRBV12-4,ASSPDRPGTGELF
TRBJ1-4,TRBV27,ASSPGTGMGANEKLF
TRBJ2-5,TRBV20-1,SARPQGGFTPETQY
TRBJ2-3,TRBV24-1,ATSDPSPSGATDTQY
TRBJ2-2,TRBV24-1,ATKNTGELF
TRBJ1-3,TRBV20-1,SARQPNSGNTIY
TRBJ2-1,TRBV6-4,ASSEGQSGDNEQF
TRBJ2-2,TRBV19,ASSIDLLGEELF
TRBJ2-3,TRBV20-1,SPSTSGFDGTDTQY
TRBJ2-5,TRBV5-1,ASSLVPPQETQY
TRBJ2-3,TRBV20-1,SARDITGGSSTDTQY
TRBJ2-7,TRBV20-1,SAKHSGVSYEQY
TRBJ2-1,TRBV20-1,SARGDSYNEQF
TRBJ2-7,TRBV29-1,SVGEGSEQY
TRBJ2-2,TRBV25-1,ASRDFQGAGELF
TRBJ1-2,TRBV20-1,SALGQRIYYGYT
TRBJ2-4,TRBV11-2,ASSLESRLRDQLVVAKNIQY
TRBJ2-1,TRBV12-3/TRBV12-4,ASSRTSGGLNEQF
-,TRBV11-2,ASSSIRGLAAETQY
TRBJ2-1,TRBV2,ASRAILLNNEQF
TRBJ2-4,TRBV20-1,SARLVGDGTKNIQY
TRBJ2-1,TRBV11-2,ASSPLMGLAGAGYNEQF
TRBJ2-1,TRBV28,ASITSPYNEQF
TRBJ1-5,TRBV29-1,SVVMGVGQPQH
TRBJ2-3,TRBV11-3,ASSLGVGLIADTQY
TRBJ2-7,TRBV2,ASMTSEQY
TRBJ2-7,TRBV27,ASSLPGAGGPYEQY
TRBJ2-5,TRBV15,ATSRVLGKETQY
TRBJ2-3,TRBV20-1,SGGSRGTDTQY
TRBJ2-7,TRBV7-9,ASSLLVHPYEQY
TRBJ2-4,TRBV27,ASRPTSLAGIQY
TRBJ2-7,TRBV5-1,ASSYEGARSYEQY
TRBJ2-1,TRBV10-1,ASSEPGARYEQF
TRBJ2-1,TRBV20-1,SARIPFGANLSYNEQF
TRBJ2-1,TRBV20-1,SATGTSGLSSNEQF
TRBJ1-2,TRBV5-1,ASRRAPGDGYT
TRBJ1-1,TRBV30,AWNQIRDKGRDTEAF
TRBJ1-2,TRBV11-2,ASSPGQTSNYGYT
TRBJ2-3,TRBV18,ASSPPGSRTDTQY
TRBJ2-3,TRBV20-1,SADNQDTQY
TRBJ1-4,TRBV11-3,ASTLSGREKLF
TRBJ1-4,TRBV2,ASSRRDSYNEKLF